This T cell receptor (beta chain) was documented in a study of identical twins. TCRdb fed the 5' RACE reads into MiXCR, producing one record per CDR3 protein. The repertoire consists of fewer than 250,000 distinct CDR3 sequences, with less than 9.5% occurring once and the leading ten covering 4.5% to 5.5%. Trimming left V 3 bases short and J 7 bases short, with 16 bases between. This CDR3 region has 14 residues. Germline loops: CDR1 DFQATT, CDR2 SNEGSKA (reference sequence). The chain employs TRBV20-1 and TRBJ2-1; unclear D gene. The receptor was derived from a woman aged 18-29 years in good health. The sample taken for sequencing was memory (CD45RO+) T cells sorted from blood. CDR3 amino acids: CSASPVIQANEQFF. The CDR3 nucleotides are TGCAGTGCTAGCCCGGTCATCCAAGCGAATGAGCAGTTCTTC.